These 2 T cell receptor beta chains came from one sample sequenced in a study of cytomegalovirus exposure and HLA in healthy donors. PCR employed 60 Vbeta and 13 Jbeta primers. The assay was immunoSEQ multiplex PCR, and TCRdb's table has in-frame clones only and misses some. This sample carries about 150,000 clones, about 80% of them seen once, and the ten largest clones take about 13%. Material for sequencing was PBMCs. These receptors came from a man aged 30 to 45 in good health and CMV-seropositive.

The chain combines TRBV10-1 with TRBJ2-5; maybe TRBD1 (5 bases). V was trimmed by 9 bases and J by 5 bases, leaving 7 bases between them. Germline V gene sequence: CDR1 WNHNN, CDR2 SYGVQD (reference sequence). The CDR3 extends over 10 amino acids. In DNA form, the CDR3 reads TGCGCCAGGGGGCGGGAGACCCAGTACTTC. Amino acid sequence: CARGRETQYF.

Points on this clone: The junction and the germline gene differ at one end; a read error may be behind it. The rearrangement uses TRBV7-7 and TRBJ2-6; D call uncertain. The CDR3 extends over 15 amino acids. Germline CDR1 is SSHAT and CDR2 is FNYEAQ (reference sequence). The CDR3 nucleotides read TGTGCTAGCAGCGTTTCGGGCTCTGGGGCCAACGTCCTGACTTTC. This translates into CASSVSGSGANVLTF.